One sample yielded the 8 T cell receptor beta chains listed below, sequenced in a study of cytomegalovirus exposure and HLA in healthy donors. The protocol was immunoSEQ multiplex PCR, while the TCRdb copy is restricted to in-frame clones and leaves out a portion. The sample has 150,000 to 200,000 clones, roughly 83% seen once. The sequenced sample was PBMCs. All receptors derive from a young woman in good health and CMV-seronegative.

The CDR3 reads CSAMDRAAGYTF. Here the CDR3 DNA reads TGCAGCGCCATGGACAGGGCTGCTGGCTACACCTTC. V gene TRBV29-1 combines with J gene TRBJ1-2; 8 bases are shared with TRBD1. V lost 7 bases and J lost 7; bases outside the gene matches: 8. Germline CDR1 SQVTM, CDR2 ANQGSEA. The CDR3 totals 12 residues.

The V gene is TRBV27, the J gene TRBJ1-1; D uncertain. This CDR3 is 13 amino acids long. The V end was cut by 3 bases, the J end by 4 bases, with 9 bases between. Per the germline V gene, CDR1 is MNHEY and CDR2 is SMNVEV (reference sequence). CDR3 sequence: CASSFRHRTEAFF. The CDR3 DNA sequence: TGTGCCAGCAGTTTCCGACACCGCACTGAAGCTTTCTTT.

This rearrangement joins TRBV7-6 to TRBJ2-7, with 10 bases that match TRBD2. Trimming removed 2 bases from V and 1 base from J; junction bases left unmatched: 11. CDR1 is SGHVS, CDR2 FNYEAQ, per germline. The CDR3 contains 18 residues. This CDR3 is CASSLRPSGSSWSYEQYF. CDR3 in DNA: TGTGCCAGCAGCTTAAGGCCTAGCGGGAGTTCTTGGTCCTACGAGCAGTACTTC.

This chain uses TRBV11-2 with TRBJ1-2, with no clear D. V was cut by 10 bases and J by 7 bases, with 19 bases left in between. CDR1 and CDR2 from the germline V gene are SGHAT and FQNNGV. The CDR3 has 13 residues. CDR3 bases: TGTGCCACCCCCCAAAATCTTGCGGGTGGCTACACCTTC. It translates to CATPQNLAGGYTF. Combining the CDR3 with reference TRBV11-2 and TRBJ1-2 gives the whole variable domain EAGVAQSPRYKIIEKRQSVAFWCNPISGHATLYWYQQILGQGPKLLIQFQNNGVVDDSQLPKDRFSAERLKGVDSTLKIQPAKLEDSAVYLCATPQNLAGGYTFGSGTRLTVV.

This chain connects TRBV15 to TRBJ1-1; TRBD1 is a possible D gene (6 bases). The CDR3 is 15 amino acids. Per germline, CDR1 LNHNV and CDR2 YYDKDF (reference sequence). Trimming shortened V by 6 bases and J by 2 bases, and 16 bases separated the two germline ends. CDR3 loop: CATSFGTPLNTEAFF. CDR3 nucleotide sequence: TGTGCCACCAGTTTCGGGACACCGTTAAACACTGAAGCTTTCTTT.

The chain is built from TRBV19 and TRBJ1-2, with TRBD1 matching over 8 bases. Germline lookup yields CDR1 LNHDA and CDR2 SQIVND (reference sequence). This CDR3 is 14 amino acids long. Unmatched junction bases numbered 8, after V lost 6 bases and J lost 5 bases. The CDR3 spells CASRGDRKFYGYTF. The CDR3 DNA is TGTGCCAGTAGGGGGGACAGGAAGTTTTATGGCTACACCTTC.

The J gene is TRBJ2-1, the V gene TRBV5-4, with a tentative D call TRBD2 (5 bases). Germline loops: CDR1 SGHNT, CDR2 YYREEE (reference sequence). Between the trimmed V and J ends, which lost 3 bases and 3 bases, there was a span of 13 bases. The CDR3 consists of 15 residues. The CDR3 is CASSYGKMNYNEQFF. The CDR3 DNA is TGTGCCAGCAGCTACGGGAAAATGAACTACAATGAGCAGTTCTTC. Drawing the rest from reference TRBV5-4 and TRBJ2-1, the complete variable domain is ETGVTQSPTHLIKTRGQQVTLRCSSQSGHNTVSWYQQALGQGPQFIFQYYREEENGRGNFPPRFSGLQFPNYSSELNVNALELDDSALYLCASSYGKMNYNEQFFGPGTRLTVL.

The chain employs TRBV19 and TRBJ1-1; D ambiguous. The length of the CDR3 is 13 residues. V was pared by 3 bases and J by 11 bases, with 16 bases between. Germline V gives CDR1 LNHDA, CDR2 SQIVND (reference sequence). CDR3 in amino acids: CASSMPPLRVAFF. CDR3 DNA: TGTGCCAGTAGTATGCCCCCCCTACGTGTGGCTTTCTTT.